This note documents a single T cell receptor beta chain sequence. Its specificity is unknown. Trimming took 6 bases from V and 4 from J; bases not matched to a gene: 14. Germline V CDR1 and CDR2: SGDLS, YYNGEE. The CDR3 is 16 residues long. Some clones are missing from TCRdb's copy, which holds only in-frame ones; the method was immunoSEQ multiplex PCR. The sample includes 500,000 to 650,000 clones, around 81% of them seen just once. This specimen belongs to a study of shared clonotypes between healthy human individuals. Whole-study findings and limits: Blood was the only sampled material, and tissue repertoires likely differ.

The chain is built from TRBV9 and TRBJ2-3; 7 nucleotides align to TRBD1. The sequence came from a woman in her forties in good health. Some clones in this sample may be carry-over from other donors' samples. Sequenced material: PBMCs. CDR3 DNA sequence: TGTGCCAGCAACCAAAGGGGGCATGACTCGGCAGATACGCAGTATTTT. Protein sequence: CASNQRGHDSADTQYF.